These T cell receptor beta chains were read from a single sample in a study of blood T cell repertoires in COVID-19. Produced via immunoSEQ multiplex PCR; TCRdb's table is partial and in-frame only. The sample has 150,000 to 200,000 clones; around nine tenths are singletons. Sequences were obtained from peripheral blood. The receptors were sampled from a woman between 18 and 29 years old who had recovered from COVID-19. The CDR3 runs from the conserved cysteine through the conserved F or W. Each record gives: V gene, CDR3 protein.

TRBV2 | CASSWGLGETQYF
TRBV14 | CASSQGVSPRETQYF
TRBV6-1 | CASSEQDGGSYEQYF
TRBV11-2 | CASSSGTQTGVYGYTF
TRBV7-9 | CASSPLSRLQETQYF
TRBV4-3 | CASSQKATGSNQPQHF
TRBV11-2 | CASSPQGWSYNSPLHF
TRBV9 | CASSDSIDRGAEKLFF
TRBV16 | CASSQLGTSGETQYF
TRBV7-2 | CASSSRTSGGGAQETQYF
TRBV9 | CASSRGGPQETQYF
TRBV15 | CATSRDSRADYGYTF
TRBV7-9 | CASSSPTGMNTEAFF
TRBV7-2 | CASSLWGTGALSGNTIYF
TRBV5-5 | CASSFLQGSYGYTF
TRBV7-9 | CASSLGQNELFF
TRBV24-1 | CATSEGAAGFYGDTQYF
TRBV6-2/TRBV6-3 | CASSFGTRGHNEQFF
TRBV24-1 | CATSPRRGPRLAGDPPETQYF
TRBV5-1 | CASSLATSRGADTQYF
TRBV11-2 | CASSSGLAVGELFF